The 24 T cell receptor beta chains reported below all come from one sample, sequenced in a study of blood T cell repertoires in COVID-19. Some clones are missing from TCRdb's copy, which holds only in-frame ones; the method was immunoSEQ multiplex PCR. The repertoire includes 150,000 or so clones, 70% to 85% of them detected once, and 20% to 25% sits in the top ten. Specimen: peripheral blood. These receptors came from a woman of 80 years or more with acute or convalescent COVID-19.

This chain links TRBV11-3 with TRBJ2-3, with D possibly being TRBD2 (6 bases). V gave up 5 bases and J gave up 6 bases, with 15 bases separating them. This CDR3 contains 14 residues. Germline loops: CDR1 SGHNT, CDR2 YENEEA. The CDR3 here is CASSPRAGSDTQYF. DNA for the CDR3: TGTGCCAGCAGCCCCCGCGCGGGATCCGATACGCAGTATTTT.

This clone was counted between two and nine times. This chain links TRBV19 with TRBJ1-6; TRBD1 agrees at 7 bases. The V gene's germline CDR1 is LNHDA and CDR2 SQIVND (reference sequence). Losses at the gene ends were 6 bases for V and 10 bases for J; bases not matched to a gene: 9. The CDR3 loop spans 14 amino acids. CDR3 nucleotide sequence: TGTGCCAGTAGGTCGGGACAGCCGGGCTCACCCCTCCACTTT. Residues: CASRSGQPGSPLHF.

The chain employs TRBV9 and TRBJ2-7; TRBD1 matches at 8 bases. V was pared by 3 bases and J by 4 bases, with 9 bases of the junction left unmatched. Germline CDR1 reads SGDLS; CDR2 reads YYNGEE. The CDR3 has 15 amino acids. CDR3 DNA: TGTGCCAGCAGCGCAGGACAGGGAAGCGTTTACGAGCAGTACTTC. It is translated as CASSAGQGSVYEQYF.

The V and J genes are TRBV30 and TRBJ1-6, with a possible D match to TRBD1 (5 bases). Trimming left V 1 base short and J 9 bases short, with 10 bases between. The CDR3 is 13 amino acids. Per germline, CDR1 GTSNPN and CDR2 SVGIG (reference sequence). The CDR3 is CAWSAGLSSPLHF. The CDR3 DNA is TGTGCCTGGAGTGCAGGGCTTAGTTCACCCCTCCACTTT.

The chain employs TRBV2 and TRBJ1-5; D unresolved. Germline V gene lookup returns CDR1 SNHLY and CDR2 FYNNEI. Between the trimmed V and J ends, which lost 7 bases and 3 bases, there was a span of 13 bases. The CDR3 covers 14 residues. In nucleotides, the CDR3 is TGTGCCAGCACCCAACGGCAGGACAATCAGCCCCAGCATTTT. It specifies CASTQRQDNQPQHF.

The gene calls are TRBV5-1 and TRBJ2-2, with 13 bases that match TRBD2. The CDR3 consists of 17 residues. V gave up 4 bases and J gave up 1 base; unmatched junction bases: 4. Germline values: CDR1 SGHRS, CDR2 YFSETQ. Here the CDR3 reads CASSQRTSGGNTGELFF. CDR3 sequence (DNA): TGCGCCAGCAGCCAACGGACTAGCGGGGGGAACACCGGGGAGCTGTTTTTT.

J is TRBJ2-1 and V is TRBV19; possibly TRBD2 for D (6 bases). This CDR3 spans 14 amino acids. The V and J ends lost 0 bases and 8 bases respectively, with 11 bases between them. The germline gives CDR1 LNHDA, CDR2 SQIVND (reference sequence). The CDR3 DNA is TGTGCCAGTAGTATAGATCTGGCTAGCGATGAGCAGTTCTTC. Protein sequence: CASSIDLASDEQFF.

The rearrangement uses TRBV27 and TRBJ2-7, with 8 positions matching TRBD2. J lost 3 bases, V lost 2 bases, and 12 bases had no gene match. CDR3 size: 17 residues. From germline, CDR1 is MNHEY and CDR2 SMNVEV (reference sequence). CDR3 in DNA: TGTGCCAGCAGTTTAAAGGTCGGGGGGGAGAATCGCTACGAGCAGTACTTC. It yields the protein CASSLKVGGENRYEQYF.

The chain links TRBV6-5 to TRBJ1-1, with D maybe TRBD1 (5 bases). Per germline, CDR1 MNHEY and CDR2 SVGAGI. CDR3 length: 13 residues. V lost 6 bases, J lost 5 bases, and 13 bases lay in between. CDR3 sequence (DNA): TGTGCCAGCAGGGCGGTGGGGGGGACTGAAGCTTTCTTT. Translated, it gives CASRAVGGTEAFF.

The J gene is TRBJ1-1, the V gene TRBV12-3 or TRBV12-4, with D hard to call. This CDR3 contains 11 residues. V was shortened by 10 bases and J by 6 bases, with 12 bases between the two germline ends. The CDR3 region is CATQWRAEAFF. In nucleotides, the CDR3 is TGTGCCACCCAATGGCGGGCTGAAGCTTTCTTT.

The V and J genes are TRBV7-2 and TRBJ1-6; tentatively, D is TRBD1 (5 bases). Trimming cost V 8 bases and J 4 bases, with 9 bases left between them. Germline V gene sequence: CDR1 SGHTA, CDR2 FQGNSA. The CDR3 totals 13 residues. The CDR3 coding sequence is TGTGCCAGCGGGACTGTATATAATTCACCCCTCCACTTT. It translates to CASGTVYNSPLHF.

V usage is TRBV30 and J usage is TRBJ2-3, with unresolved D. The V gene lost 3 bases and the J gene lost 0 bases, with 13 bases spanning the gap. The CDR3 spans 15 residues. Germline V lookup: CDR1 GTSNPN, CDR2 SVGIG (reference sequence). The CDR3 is CAWSPGIGSTDTQYF. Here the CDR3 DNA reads TGTGCCTGGAGCCCAGGAATAGGAAGCACAGATACGCAGTATTTT.

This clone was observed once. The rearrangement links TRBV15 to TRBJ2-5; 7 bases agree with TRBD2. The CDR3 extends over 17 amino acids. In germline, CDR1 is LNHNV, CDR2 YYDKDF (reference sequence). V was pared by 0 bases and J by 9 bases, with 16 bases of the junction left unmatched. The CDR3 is CATSRDVASGGSSSQYF. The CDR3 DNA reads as TGTGCCACCAGCAGAGATGTTGCGTCCGGGGGGTCTTCGTCCCAGTACTTC.

The CDR3 reads CASSLGDRGLMNTEAFF. CDR3 bases: TGTGCCAGCAGCTTAGGGGACAGGGGTTTGATGAACACTGAAGCTTTCTTT. J is TRBJ1-1 and V is TRBV7-2, with 10 positions matching TRBD1. The CDR3 runs 17 residues. Trimming cost V 1 base and J 0 bases; bases outside gene matches: 5. In germline, CDR1 is SGHTA, CDR2 FQGNSA.

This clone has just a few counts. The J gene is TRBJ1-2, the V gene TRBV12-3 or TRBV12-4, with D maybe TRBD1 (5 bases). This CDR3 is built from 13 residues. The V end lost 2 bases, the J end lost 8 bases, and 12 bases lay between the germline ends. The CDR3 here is CASSLPEGRGYTF. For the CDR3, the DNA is TGTGCCAGCAGTTTACCGGAGGGGCGCGGCTACACCTTC.

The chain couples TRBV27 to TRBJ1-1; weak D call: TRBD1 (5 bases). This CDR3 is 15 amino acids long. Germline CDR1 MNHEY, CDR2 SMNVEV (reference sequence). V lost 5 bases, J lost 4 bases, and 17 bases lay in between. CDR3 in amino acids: CASSLRGPGVTEAFF. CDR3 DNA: TGTGCCAGCAGTCTTAGGGGTCCGGGGGTCACTGAAGCTTTCTTT.

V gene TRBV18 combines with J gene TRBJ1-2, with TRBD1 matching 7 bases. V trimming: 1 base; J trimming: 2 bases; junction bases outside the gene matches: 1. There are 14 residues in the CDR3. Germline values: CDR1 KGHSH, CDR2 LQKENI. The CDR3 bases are TGTGCCAGCTCACCACAGACAGGGAACTATGGCTACACCTTC. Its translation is CASSPQTGNYGYTF. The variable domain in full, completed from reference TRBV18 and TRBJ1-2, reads NAGVMQNPRHLVRRRGQEARLRCSPMKGHSHVYWYRQLPEEGLKFMVYLQKENIIDESGMPKERFSAEFPKEGPSILRIQQVVRGDSAAYFCASSPQTGNYGYTFGSGTRLTVV.

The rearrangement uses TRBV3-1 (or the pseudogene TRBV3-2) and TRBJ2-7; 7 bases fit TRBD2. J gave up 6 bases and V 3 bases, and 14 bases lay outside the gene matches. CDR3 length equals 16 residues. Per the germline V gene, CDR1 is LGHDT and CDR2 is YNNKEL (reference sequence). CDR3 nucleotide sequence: TGTGCCAGCAGCCAGCCCGGGCGACTAGCATTGGGCGAGCAGTACTTC. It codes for CASSQPGRLALGEQYF.

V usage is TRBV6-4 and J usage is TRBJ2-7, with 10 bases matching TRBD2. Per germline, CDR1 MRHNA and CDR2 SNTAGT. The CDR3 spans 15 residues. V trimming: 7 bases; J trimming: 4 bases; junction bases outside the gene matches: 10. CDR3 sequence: CASIWYERGGYEQYF. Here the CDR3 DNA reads TGTGCCAGCATTTGGTATGAGCGGGGGGGATACGAGCAGTACTTC.

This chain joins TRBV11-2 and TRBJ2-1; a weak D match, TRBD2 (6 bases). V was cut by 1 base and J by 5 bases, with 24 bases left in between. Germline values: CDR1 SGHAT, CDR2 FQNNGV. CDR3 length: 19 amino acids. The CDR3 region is CASSLVGSRIWDFNNEQFF. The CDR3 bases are TGTGCCAGCAGCTTAGTCGGCAGCCGTATCTGGGACTTCAACAATGAGCAGTTCTTC.

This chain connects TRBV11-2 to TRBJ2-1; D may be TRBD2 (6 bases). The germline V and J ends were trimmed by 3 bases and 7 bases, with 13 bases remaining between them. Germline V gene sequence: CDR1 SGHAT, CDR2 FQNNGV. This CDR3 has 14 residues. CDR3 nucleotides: TGTGCCAGCAGCTTTAGTCGGGGGAAAAATGAGCAGTTCTTC. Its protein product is CASSFSRGKNEQFF.

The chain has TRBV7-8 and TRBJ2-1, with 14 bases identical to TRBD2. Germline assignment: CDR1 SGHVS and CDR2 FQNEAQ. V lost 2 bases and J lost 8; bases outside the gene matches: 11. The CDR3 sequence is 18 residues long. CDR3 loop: CASSLRLAGGSLSDEQFF. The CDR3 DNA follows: TGTGCCAGCAGCTTAAGACTAGCGGGAGGGTCCCTTTCGGATGAGCAGTTCTTC.

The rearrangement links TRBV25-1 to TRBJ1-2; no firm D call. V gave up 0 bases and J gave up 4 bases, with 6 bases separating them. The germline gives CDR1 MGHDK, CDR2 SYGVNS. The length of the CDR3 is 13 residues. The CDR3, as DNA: TGTGCCAGCAGTGAATATCACAGCTATGGCTACACCTTC. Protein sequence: CASSEYHSYGYTF.

CDR3 coding DNA: TGTGCCAGTAGCACGGGACAGGGGAACACTGAAGCTTTCTTT. This gives the protein CASSTGQGNTEAFF. V usage is TRBV19 and J usage is TRBJ1-1, with 9 bases aligning to TRBD1. V shed 6 bases and J 1 base; nucleotides not matched to a gene: 3. The CDR3 extends over 14 amino acids. Germline loops: CDR1 LNHDA, CDR2 SQIVND (reference sequence).